This entry concerns a single T cell receptor (beta chain). As handled by the study authors: Reference gene primer amplification gave nucleated cell count estimates. TCRdb's copy holds only in-frame clones and misses some; the assay was immunoSEQ multiplex PCR. That table is the source of V, J and clone size, and D and trimming were worked out from the DNA. The sample comprises 450,000 or so clones, around 90% of which are singletons, and 0.65% to 1% rests with the top ten. The sample comes from a study of blood T cell repertoires in COVID-19. This receptor was obtained from a man aged 18-30 years with COVID-19, enrolled during active disease. The material sequenced was peripheral blood.

The CDR3 DNA reads as TGTGCCAGCAGAGCACAGGGGCAGCCGAATGAAAAACTGTTTTTT. Translated, it gives CASRAQGQPNEKLFF. V is TRBV7-6 and J is TRBJ1-4, with 7 bases that match TRBD1. Germline V gene data show CDR1 as SGHVS and CDR2 as FNYEAQ. The V gene end was trimmed by 6 bases and the J gene end by 5 bases; junction bases not matched to a gene: 9. The CDR3 is 15 residues long.